The rows below give T cell receptor beta chains drawn from one sample of a study of shared clonotypes between healthy human individuals. The assay was immunoSEQ multiplex PCR, and TCRdb's table has in-frame clones only and misses some. The sample lists about 650,000 clones, 95% to 96% seen once, with 0.11% in the top ten. Sequences were obtained from naive CD8+ T cells sorted from blood. These receptors were collected from a woman aged 30 to 39 in good health. Each CDR3 is given with its conserved first and last residue. Each record gives: clone size, D gene, V gene, J gene, CDR3 protein, CDR3 DNA. The D gene is left open where the match is weak. Only some rows state a clone size, as once, few, many or a class for expanded clones.

clone_size: .; d_call: .; v_call: TRBV7-6; j_call: TRBJ1-5; cdr3_aa: CASSSGMGQPQHF; cdr3_nt: TGTGCCAGCAGCTCAGGTATGGGTCAGCCCCAGCATTTT
clone_size: once; d_call: .; v_call: TRBV7-2; j_call: TRBJ2-7; cdr3_aa: CAPDRDGRGTYEQYF; cdr3_nt: TGTGCCCCGGACCGGGATGGCAGGGGAACCTACGAGCAGTACTTC
clone_size: .; d_call: .; v_call: TRBV14; j_call: TRBJ1-1; cdr3_aa: CASSQARGTTEAFF; cdr3_nt: TGTGCCAGCAGCCAAGCTAGAGGGACCACTGAAGCTTTCTTT
clone_size: .; d_call: .; v_call: TRBV10-2; j_call: TRBJ2-3; cdr3_aa: CASSSHLDPGDTQYF; cdr3_nt: TGCGCCAGCAGTTCCCATCTTGACCCGGGGGATACGCAGTATTTT
clone_size: .; d_call: .; v_call: TRBV13; j_call: TRBJ2-7; cdr3_aa: CASSPGAGQTYEQYF; cdr3_nt: TGTGCCAGCAGCCCCGGTGCAGGGCAGACCTACGAGCAGTACTTC
clone_size: once; d_call: .; v_call: TRBV29-1; j_call: TRBJ2-3; cdr3_aa: CSVEGSDSHTDTQYF; cdr3_nt: TGCAGCGTTGAAGGATCCGATTCCCACACAGATACGCAGTATTTT
clone_size: .; d_call: .; v_call: TRBV5-1; j_call: TRBJ1-2; cdr3_aa: CASSFLSGKDYGYTF; cdr3_nt: TGCGCCAGCAGCTTTCTTTCAGGGAAGGACTATGGCTACACCTTC
clone_size: .; d_call: .; v_call: TRBV28; j_call: TRBJ1-2; cdr3_aa: CASSFRTLGYTF; cdr3_nt: TGTGCCAGCAGTTTTCGGACGCTAGGCTACACCTTC
clone_size: .; d_call: TRBD2; v_call: TRBV6-5; j_call: TRBJ2-7; cdr3_aa: CATKSRGLGYEQYF; cdr3_nt: TGTGCCACCAAGTCGAGGGGACTAGGATACGAGCAGTACTTC
clone_size: .; d_call: .; v_call: TRBV7-9; j_call: TRBJ1-1; cdr3_aa: CASSLVQGNTEAFF; cdr3_nt: TGTGCCAGCAGCTTAGTACAGGGGAACACTGAAGCTTTCTTT
clone_size: .; d_call: .; v_call: TRBV4-1; j_call: TRBJ1-5; cdr3_aa: CASSQAPGTNSNQPQHF; cdr3_nt: TGCGCCAGCAGCCAAGCCCCCGGGACAAATAGCAATCAGCCCCAGCATTTT
clone_size: .; d_call: .; v_call: TRBV15; j_call: TRBJ2-7; cdr3_aa: CATSRDRHDEQYF; cdr3_nt: TGTGCCACCAGCAGAGATCGGCACGACGAGCAGTACTTC
clone_size: once; d_call: .; v_call: TRBV28; j_call: TRBJ2-1; cdr3_aa: CASSFFGNEQFF; cdr3_nt: TGTGCCAGCAGTTTTTTTGGGAATGAGCAGTTCTTC
clone_size: once; d_call: TRBD1; v_call: TRBV7-3; j_call: TRBJ2-3; cdr3_aa: CASSGDSEGADTQYF; cdr3_nt: TGTGCCAGCAGCGGGGACAGTGAGGGGGCAGATACGCAGTATTTT
clone_size: .; d_call: TRBD1; v_call: TRBV6-5; j_call: TRBJ2-7; cdr3_aa: CASSYWTGDEQYF; cdr3_nt: TGTGCCAGCAGTTACTGGACAGGGGACGAGCAGTACTTC
clone_size: .; d_call: .; v_call: TRBV7-9; j_call: TRBJ2-1; cdr3_aa: CASSLRPGNNEQFF; cdr3_nt: TGTGCCAGCAGCTTAAGGCCAGGCAACAATGAGCAGTTCTTC
clone_size: .; d_call: .; v_call: TRBV19; j_call: TRBJ2-1; cdr3_aa: CASSPDLEDEQFF; cdr3_nt: TGTGCCAGTAGTCCTGATCTGGAGGATGAGCAGTTCTTC
clone_size: once; d_call: .; v_call: TRBV30; j_call: TRBJ2-2; cdr3_aa: CAWTQGGGELFF; cdr3_nt: TGTGCCTGGACCCAGGGGGGCGGGGAGCTGTTTTTT
clone_size: .; d_call: .; v_call: TRBV7-8; j_call: TRBJ2-1; cdr3_aa: CASSHRTKGFSEQFF; cdr3_nt: TGTGCCAGCAGCCATAGGACTAAGGGTTTCAGTGAGCAGTTCTTC
clone_size: few; d_call: .; v_call: TRBV9; j_call: TRBJ1-1; cdr3_aa: CASSVRVSTEAFF; cdr3_nt: TGTGCCAGCAGCGTACGGGTAAGCACTGAAGCTTTCTTT
clone_size: .; d_call: .; v_call: TRBV27; j_call: TRBJ2-2; cdr3_aa: CASSLFPMGGTNTGELFF; cdr3_nt: TGTGCCAGCAGTTTATTTCCGATGGGGGGAACGAACACCGGGGAGCTGTTTTTT
clone_size: .; d_call: TRBD2; v_call: TRBV14; j_call: TRBJ2-5; cdr3_aa: CASSQEAGGPKETQYF; cdr3_nt: TGTGCCAGCAGCCAAGAAGCGGGAGGGCCCAAAGAGACCCAGTACTTC
clone_size: .; d_call: TRBD1; v_call: TRBV6-5; j_call: TRBJ1-6; cdr3_aa: CASSYGQGLVPLHF; cdr3_nt: TGTGCCAGCAGTTACGGACAGGGCCTAGTCCCCCTCCACTTT